This T cell receptor (beta chain) was sequenced in a study of OX40 agonist ivuxolimab in advanced cancers. For the study at large: The dose of intravenous ivuxolimab that patients received every 2 weeks ranged from 0.01 to 10 mg/kg. Broader study findings: In a subset of nonresponders, normalized T-cell clonal expansion was also low.

Trimming cost V 1 base and J 4 bases; bases outside gene matches: 2. The CDR3 runs 15 residues. Looked up from germline, CDR1 is MNHEY and CDR2 is SVGAGI. Clones were sequenced by immunoSEQ multiplex PCR, and TCRdb holds only the in-frame ones, with some missing. The sample has 45,000 to 65,000 clones, 75% to 85% seen once. With respect to this clone: Its specificity is not known.

This clonotype originated in an adult with an advanced solid tumor such as melanoma, head and neck, liver or kidney cancer. Sequences were derived from CD4+ or CD8+ T cells sorted from blood, sampled in a trial of the OX40 agonist ivuxolimab. The chain has TRBV6-5 and TRBJ1-1, with 11 bases aligning to TRBD1. The CDR3 DNA reads TGTGCCAGCAGTTACTTCGGGACAGGGGGCACTGAAGCTTTCTTT. Translated, it gives CASSYFGTGGTEAFF.